Shown below are 28 T cell receptor beta chains from a single sample sequenced in a study of blood T cell repertoires in COVID-19. Assay used: immunoSEQ multiplex PCR; TCRdb lists only in-frame clones, some missing. The sample shows roughly 150,000 clones, approximately 80% of them seen only once. Input material: PBMCs or T cells enriched from blood (not recorded which). The receptors originated from a woman between 50 and 59 years old who had recovered from COVID-19.

The rearrangement links TRBV20-1 to TRBJ1-6, with 7 bases identical to TRBD1. Per the germline V gene, CDR1 is DFQATT and CDR2 is SNEGSKA (reference sequence). This CDR3 contains 15 residues. V was clipped by 3 bases and J by 4 bases; unmatched bases: 6. CDR3 region: CSASDRVAYNSPLHF. The CDR3 region has the DNA TGCAGTGCTAGTGACAGGGTGGCATATAATTCACCCCTCCACTTT.

This clone occurred a few times. The chain's CDR3 is CASSGLGQATGETQYF. CDR3 bases: TGCGCCAGCAGCGGACTAGGGCAGGCGACTGGTGAGACCCAGTACTTC. The chain recombines TRBV5-1 with TRBJ2-5, with TRBD2 matching 7 bases. The CDR3 is made up of 16 amino acids. With 4 bases clipped from V and 5 bases from J, the junction kept 14 bases outside the gene matches. Germline CDR1 SGHRS, CDR2 YFSETQ.

This clone has only one observation. V is TRBV11-2 and J is TRBJ2-7, with 7 nucleotides matching TRBD2. The ends lost 4 bases at V and 4 bases at J; junction bases unmatched: 19. Germline-derived CDR1 and CDR2 are SGHAT and FQNNGV. The CDR3 contains 18 residues. The CDR3 reads CASSSVGPASGRSYEQYF. Written as DNA, the CDR3 is TGTGCCAGCAGCTCCGTGGGGCCGGCTAGCGGTCGTTCGTACGAGCAGTACTTC.

The rearrangement joins TRBV4-1 to TRBJ1-4; 12 bases line up with TRBD1. The V gene end was trimmed by 1 base and the J gene end by 8 bases; junction bases not matched to a gene: 17. Germline assignment: CDR1 MGHRA and CDR2 YSYEKL. The CDR3 contains 20 residues. This CDR3 is CASSQVPPRPGQGAKEKLFF. The CDR3, as DNA: TGCGCCAGCAGCCAAGTCCCTCCCCGGCCGGGACAGGGGGCCAAGGAAAAACTGTTTTTT.

The gene calls are TRBV5-1 and TRBJ1-2; TRBD1 aligns across 7 bases. V was clipped by 3 bases and J by 8 bases; unmatched bases: 4. The germline gives CDR1 SGHRS, CDR2 YFSETQ. This CDR3 spans 12 amino acids. CDR3 in amino acids: CASSWTGNGYTF. For the CDR3, the DNA is TGCGCCAGCAGCTGGACAGGAAACGGCTACACCTTC.

V and J are TRBV2 and TRBJ1-3; 9 bases are a match to TRBD1. This CDR3 is 16 amino acids long. The trim removed 4 bases at V and 0 bases at J, leaving 4 bases unmatched. From germline, CDR1 is SNHLY and CDR2 FYNNEI. CDR3 nucleotides: TGTGCCAGCAGTGGAGGGGACAGGGTCTCTGGAAACACCATATATTTT. Translating gives CASSGGDRVSGNTIYF. The full variable domain, its missing parts supplied by reference TRBV2 and TRBJ1-3, is EPEVTQTPSHQVTQMGQEVILRCVPISNHLYFYWYRQILGQKVEFLVSFYNNEISEKSEIFDDQFSVERPDGSNFTLKIRSTKLEDSAMYFCASSGGDRVSGNTIYFGEGSWLTVV.

The V gene is TRBV24-1, the J gene TRBJ2-1; 10 nucleotides align to TRBD1. CDR1 is KGHDR, CDR2 SFDVKD, per germline. The length of the CDR3 is 16 residues. Trimming removed 2 bases from V and 8 bases from J; junction bases left unmatched: 8. This chain's CDR3 is CATSDSGTGVLDEQFF. The CDR3 DNA reads TGTGCCACCAGTGATTCCGGGACAGGGGTTTTGGATGAGCAGTTCTTC.

The rearrangement uses TRBV4-2 and TRBJ1-4; 8 bases align to TRBD1. V lost 2 bases, J lost 8 bases, and 7 bases stayed unmatched. Germline loops: CDR1 LGHNA, CDR2 YNFKEQ. The CDR3 runs to 15 residues. The CDR3 DNA is TGTGCCAGCAGCCAACCCGGGACAGGCCACGAAAAACTGTTTTTT. It encodes CASSQPGTGHEKLFF.

Details on this clone: Compared with germline, one end of the junction differs, possibly owing to a read error. This rearrangement joins TRBV27 to TRBJ1-2; D might be TRBD1 (5 bases). The CDR3 loop spans 16 amino acids. Germline CDR1 reads MNHEY; CDR2 reads SMNVEV (reference sequence). CDR3 nucleotide sequence: TGTGCCAGCAGTATATCAAGGGGCACACTGAACTATGGCTACACCTTC. It translates to CASSISRGTLNYGYTF.

Of note for this clone: The same CDR3 arises from other DNA sequences in this sample as well. The chain recombines TRBV5-1 with TRBJ1-1; D call uncertain. Germline V gene lookup returns CDR1 SGHRS and CDR2 YFSETQ. Deletions cut 0 bases from V and 3 bases from J, with 6 bases between. This CDR3 has 13 residues. The DNA of the CDR3 is TGCGCCAGCAGCTTGGCGGGAGACACTGAAGCTTTCTTT. This codes for CASSLAGDTEAFF.

V usage is TRBV27 and J usage is TRBJ2-7; no firm D call. The length of the CDR3 is 14 residues. Trimming stripped 6 bases from V and 4 bases from J, with 16 bases between. The germline gives CDR1 MNHEY, CDR2 SMNVEV (reference sequence). This CDR3 is CASSANPLAYEQYV. DNA of the CDR3: TGTGCCAGCAGCGCCAATCCGCTGGCTTACGAGCAGTACGTC.

The chain employs TRBV5-1 and TRBJ2-1; TRBD1 is a possible D gene (5 bases). Trimming removed 7 bases at V and 6 bases at J, with 17 bases between. The CDR3 runs to 14 residues. Germline loops: CDR1 SGHRS, CDR2 YFSETQ. The CDR3 region is CASGSQGLGNEQFF. CDR3 DNA sequence: TGCGCCAGCGGTTCTCAGGGATTAGGCAATGAGCAGTTCTTC.

This clone was seen more than once but under ten times. The chain carries TRBV28 and TRBJ1-1; 8 positions agree with TRBD1. The ends lost 6 bases at V and 6 bases at J; junction bases unmatched: 18. The CDR3 has 17 amino acids. From germline, CDR1 is MDHEN and CDR2 SYDVKM. Written as DNA, the CDR3 is TGTGCCAGCAGCCGATCAGGGACAGGTTACCATCGGGCTGAAGCTTTCTTT. Translating gives CASSRSGTGYHRAEAFF.

The chain has TRBV4-1 and TRBJ2-7; the match to TRBD1 covers 9 bases. V lost 7 bases, J lost 3 bases, and 4 bases stayed unmatched. This CDR3 region has 13 residues. Germline CDR1 reads MGHRA; CDR2 reads YSYEKL. CDR3 region: CASTQDRGYEQYF. DNA for the CDR3: TGCGCCAGCACCCAGGACAGGGGCTACGAGCAGTACTTC.

The chain carries TRBV3-1 (or the pseudogene TRBV3-2) and TRBJ1-1; a possible D gene is TRBD1 (6 bases). Per germline, CDR1 LGHDT and CDR2 YNNKEL (reference sequence). The CDR3 spans 15 residues. Trimming cost V 0 bases and J 4 bases, with 12 bases left between them. The CDR3 is CASSQDIQGSTEAFF. In DNA, the CDR3 is TGTGCCAGCAGCCAAGATATACAGGGTAGCACTGAAGCTTTCTTT.

V usage is TRBV5-1 and J usage is TRBJ2-2; D is perhaps TRBD2 (5 bases). CDR1 is SGHRS, CDR2 YFSETQ, per germline. This CDR3 comprises 16 residues. The germline V and J ends were trimmed by 4 bases and 0 bases, with 13 bases remaining between them. The CDR3 DNA reads as TGCGCCAGCAGCCTGGCGGCGGGCGCGAACACCGGGGAGCTGTTTTTT. Residues: CASSLAAGANTGELFF.

The chain carries TRBV7-8 and TRBJ1-5, with a tentative D call TRBD1 (5 bases). Per the germline V gene, CDR1 is SGHVS and CDR2 is FQNEAQ. This CDR3 is built from 16 residues. Trimming cost V 1 base and J 5 bases, with 15 bases left between them. The chain's CDR3 is CASSLDGRLGHQPQHF. Here the CDR3 DNA reads TGTGCCAGCAGCTTAGATGGCAGACTGGGGCATCAGCCCCAGCATTTT.

The rearrangement links TRBV10-2 to TRBJ2-5; 9 bases fit TRBD2. V lost 3 bases and J lost 0; bases outside the gene matches: 5. The CDR3 extends over 16 amino acids. Germline assignment: CDR1 WSHSY and CDR2 SAAADI. CDR3 in DNA: TGCGCCAGCAGTGACCTAGCGGGGACCAACCAAGAGACCCAGTACTTC. Its protein is CASSDLAGTNQETQYF.

The chain links TRBV3-1 (or the pseudogene TRBV3-2) to TRBJ1-2; the D gene is possibly TRBD1 (5 bases). Germline CDR1 is LGHDT and CDR2 is YNNKEL (reference sequence). The CDR3 length is 14 residues. The V gene lost 4 bases and the J gene lost 4 bases, with 13 bases spanning the gap. The CDR3 nucleotides are TGTGCCAGCAGCCTTTTCGACAGCCCCTATGGCTACACCTTC. Translated, it gives CASSLFDSPYGYTF.

In regard to this clone: In the same sample, other DNA sequences code for this CDR3. The chain is built from TRBV18 and TRBJ2-1, with a possible D match to TRBD2 (7 bases). CDR1 and CDR2 from the germline V gene are KGHSH and LQKENI. The CDR3 runs to 15 residues. Trimming cost V 1 base and J 4 bases, with 11 bases left between them. The CDR3 protein is CASSPQAGAYNEQFF. Written as DNA, the CDR3 is TGTGCCAGCTCACCACAGGCGGGGGCATACAATGAGCAGTTCTTC. Full variable domain (rest looked up from reference TRBV18 and TRBJ2-1): NAGVMQNPRHLVRRRGQEARLRCSPMKGHSHVYWYRQLPEEGLKFMVYLQKENIIDESGMPKERFSAEFPKEGPSILRIQQVVRGDSAAYFCASSPQAGAYNEQFFGPGTRLTVL.

This clone has a handful of counts. Other DNA sequences from this sample encode an identical CDR3 as well. This sequence joins TRBV6-5 and TRBJ2-7, with 11 bases aligning to TRBD2. The ends lost 4 bases at V and 3 bases at J; junction bases unmatched: 2. Per the germline V gene, CDR1 is MNHEY and CDR2 is SVGAGI. The CDR3 is 14 amino acids. The CDR3 DNA reads TGTGCCAGCAGTTCTAGCGGGGGGAGCTACGAGCAGTACTTC. Translated, it gives CASSSSGGSYEQYF.

This clone has only one observation. The chain uses TRBV2 and TRBJ2-3; possibly TRBD1 for D (6 bases). Germline assignment: CDR1 SNHLY and CDR2 FYNNEI. V was cut by 2 bases and J by 6 bases, with 18 bases left in between. The CDR3 spans 16 residues. The CDR3 protein is CASSEQGAVQGDTQYF. In DNA form, the CDR3 reads TGTGCCAGCAGTGAACAGGGAGCGGTTCAGGGGGATACGCAGTATTTT.

This chain uses TRBV12-3 or TRBV12-4 with TRBJ1-2; TRBD1 is a possible D gene (6 bases). This CDR3 has 12 residues. The V end was cut by 6 bases, the J end by 6 bases, with 11 bases between. The CDR3 DNA sequence: TGTGCCAGCAGCCCGGACAGACATGGCTACACCTTC. Protein: CASSPDRHGYTF.

The chain is built from TRBV5-1 and TRBJ2-7; perhaps TRBD1 as D (6 bases). V was cut by 0 bases and J by 7 bases, with 11 bases left in between. This CDR3 spans 13 amino acids. The germline V gene has CDR1 SGHRS and CDR2 YFSETQ. CDR3 loop: CASSLGTEGEQYF. CDR3 nucleotide sequence: TGCGCCAGCAGCTTGGGGACAGAAGGTGAGCAGTACTTC.

This clone has just a few counts. The V call is TRBV5-8, the J call TRBJ2-1; D may be TRBD2 (6 bases). V was pared by 3 bases and J by 6 bases, with 10 bases between. The CDR3 is 13 amino acids. In germline, CDR1 is SGHTS, CDR2 YDEGEE. The CDR3 loop reads CASSWDFTNEQFF. Written as DNA, the CDR3 is TGTGCCAGCAGCTGGGACTTTACCAATGAGCAGTTCTTC. Full variable domain (rest looked up from reference TRBV5-8 and TRBJ2-1): EAGVTQSPTHLIKTRGQQATLRCSPISGHTSVYWYQQALGLGLQFLLWYDEGEERNRGNFPPRFSGRQFPNYSSELNVNALELEDSALYLCASSWDFTNEQFFGPGTRLTVL.

This chain uses TRBV11-2 with TRBJ1-1; the D is unclear. This CDR3 is 15 amino acids long. Deletions cut 0 bases from V and 2 bases from J, with 10 bases between. In germline, CDR1 is SGHAT, CDR2 FQNNGV. CDR3: CASSLEPDHNTEAFF. The CDR3 nucleotides read TGTGCCAGCAGCTTAGAGCCAGATCATAACACTGAAGCTTTCTTT.

The rearrangement links TRBV3-1 (or the pseudogene TRBV3-2) to TRBJ1-4; D is perhaps TRBD1 (5 bases). Germline V gene sequence: CDR1 LGHDT, CDR2 YNNKEL (reference sequence). CDR3 size: 18 residues. Trimming took off 3 bases at V and 0 bases at J, with 17 bases between the two ends. The CDR3 loop is CASSQAVRGLATNEKLFF. The CDR3 DNA follows: TGTGCCAGCAGCCAGGCAGTAAGGGGCCTCGCAACTAATGAAAAACTGTTTTTT.

The CDR3 protein is CASSAGTGGGRGYTF. As DNA, the CDR3 is TGTGCCAGCAGCGCTGGGACAGGGGGAGGTCGGGGCTACACCTTC. V gene TRBV7-9 combines with J gene TRBJ1-2; 11 bases match TRBD1. The V gene end was trimmed by 5 bases and the J gene end by 8 bases; junction bases not matched to a gene: 10. CDR3 length: 15 amino acids. Germline loops: CDR1 SEHNR, CDR2 FQNEAQ (reference sequence).